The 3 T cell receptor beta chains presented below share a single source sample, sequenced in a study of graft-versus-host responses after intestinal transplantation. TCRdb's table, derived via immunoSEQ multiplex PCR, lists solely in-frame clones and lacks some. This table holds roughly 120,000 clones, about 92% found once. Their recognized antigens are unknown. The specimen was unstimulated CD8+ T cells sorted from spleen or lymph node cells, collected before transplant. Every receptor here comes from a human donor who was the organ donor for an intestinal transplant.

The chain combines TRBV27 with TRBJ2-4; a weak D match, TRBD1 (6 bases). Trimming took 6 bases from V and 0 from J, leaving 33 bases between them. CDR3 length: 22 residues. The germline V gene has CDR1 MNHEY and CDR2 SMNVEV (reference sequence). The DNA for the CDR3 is TGTGCCAGCAGCCGACTCCCCCCCTACAGGGTGGCCCCAGTAATAGCCAAAAACATTCAGTACTTC. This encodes CASSRLPPYRVAPVIAKNIQYF.

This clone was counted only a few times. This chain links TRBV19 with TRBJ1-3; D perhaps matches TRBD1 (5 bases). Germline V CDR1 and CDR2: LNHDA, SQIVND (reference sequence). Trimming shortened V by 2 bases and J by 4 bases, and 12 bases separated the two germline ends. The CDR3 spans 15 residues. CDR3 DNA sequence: TGTGCCAGTAGTATATTCGGAGGGGAAGGAAACACCATATATTTT. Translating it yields CASSIFGGEGNTIYF.

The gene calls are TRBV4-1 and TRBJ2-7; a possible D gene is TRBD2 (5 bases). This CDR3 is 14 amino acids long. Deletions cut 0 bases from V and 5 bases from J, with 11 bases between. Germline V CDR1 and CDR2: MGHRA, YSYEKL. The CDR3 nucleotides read TGCGCCAGCAGCCAAGAAAATATTAGCGACGAGCAGTACTTC. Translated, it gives CASSQENISDEQYF.